This T cell receptor (beta chain) is drawn from a study of beta chain features in type 1 diabetes. A heparinised blood draw that averaged roughly 120 mL was obtained once from each donor. Purity above 95% was achieved in all sorted populations. Whole-study findings and limits: Shortening that was moderate but significant affected the TCRB CDR3s of Type 1 diabetes patients in all four CD4+ subsets. Across patients, naive, central memory and Treg TCRB repertoires exhibited apparently greater similarity than was observed across healthy donors.

Of the isolated RNA, all was reverse transcribed, and so the sequenced material was expressed TCRB transcripts. Method: immunoSEQ multiplex PCR; TCRdb's copy keeps in-frame clones and lacks some. The sample lists 600,000 to 700,000 clones, 9.5% to 15% occurring once. A word on this clone: The antigen remains undetermined.

The source material was naive CD4+ T cells from blood. This receptor was taken from a man aged 30 to 39 with type 1 diabetes.

The CDR3: CASSLRAFGTDTQYF. Here the CDR3 DNA reads TGTGCCAGCAGCCTACGCGCCTTCGGCACAGATACGCAGTATTTT. This chain joins TRBV7-8 and TRBJ2-3; D is unresolved. Trimming removed 5 bases from V and 1 base from J, with 13 bases in between. This CDR3 has 15 residues. The germline V gene has CDR1 SGHVS and CDR2 FQNEAQ.